This TCR beta chain appears in the sequencing data of a study of blood T cell repertoires in COVID-19 (dated by TCRdb to the early 2020s). For the wider study: Collaborator samples came from the United States, Italy and Spain and covered acute and convalescent phases of COVID-19. The repertoires were made available in a free public database intended to serve as a resource for research on the immune response to SARS-CoV-2. Where available, HLA class I and class II types were obtained from metadata supplied by the sample provider rather than from assay-based typing. The material from the prospective study consisted of cDNA or gDNA derived from T cells, B-cell-depleted T cells, or PBMCs. The samples were drawn from two sources: the first 160 participants of the ongoing ImmuneRACE study, and about 1,300 subjects contributed by 6 global collaborators. The dataset comprised deeply sampled blood TCRbeta repertoires from subjects exposed to, actively infected with, or recovered from COVID-19. The sample metadata nearly always contained a de-identified subject ID, COVID-19 status, age in years and sex.

Note on this clone: There is no known antigen for this receptor. Base-call qualities are not available, and no considerably larger clone is one nucleotide away.

Points the paper makes about the study in general: The quantity of clinical and demographic metadata differed by source and by participant and was supplied without curation.

Whole blood was collected in K2EDTA tubes by collaborating institutions according to the institutions' own protocols. For TCRbeta analysis, collaborator samples were shipped as frozen whole blood, as isolated PBMCs, or as DNA extracted from either sample type. The immunoSEQ Assay, a bias-controlled multiplex PCR, was used to amplify TCRbeta CDR3 regions from genomic DNA. As for the authors' bioinformatics: The number of nucleated cells in each sample was estimated from the amplification of reference gene primers within the assay. To quantify the absolute abundance of each unique TCRbeta CDR3 rearrangement, sequence reads were collapsed and filtered. Productive Simpson clonality was computed per sample as the square root of Simpson's diversity index over productive rearrangements. TCRdb limited this immuneACCESS table to in-frame rearrangements with V and J called. A share of clones is missing; checked studies link under half to unresolved V genes, and the rest is unexplained. That table supplies the V and J calls and clone size; D and trimming were determined from the DNA. Within this sample are fewer than 90,000 clones, with approximately 90% of them counted one time only. The ten largest clones add up to over 0.45% of the sample.

Trimming takes 2 bases from V and 6 bases from J, and the germline ends sit 10 bases apart. The CDR3 runs 13 amino acids, cysteine and phenylalanine included. Only the CDR3 DNA stays, 39 bases, in frame from base 1. The chain is made from TRBV12-3 or TRBV12-4 and TRBJ1-2, with the D gene not clear enough to name. This receptor was obtained from a man between 60 and 75 years old with acute or convalescent COVID-19. Sequencing used peripheral blood. The nucleotide sequence is given as TGTGCCAGCAGTTTAAAATTGGGAGATGGCTACACCTTC. Translated, it reads CASSLKLGDGYTF.